These 21 T cell receptor beta chains came from one sample sequenced in a study of T cell responses to AZD1222 COVID-19 vaccine. The table came from immunoSEQ multiplex PCR; TCRdb's copy has only in-frame clones and leaves some out. The sample carries 100,000 to 150,000 clones, over 80% recorded once. This specimen consisted of peripheral blood, obtained on day 0 of AZD1222 vaccination. The receptor source for this set is an adult in good health.

The V gene is TRBV27, the J gene TRBJ1-5; maybe TRBD1 (6 bases). The CDR3 is 14 residues long. The ends were cut back, 8 bases at V and 3 bases at J, with 14 bases in the middle. Germline V gives CDR1 MNHEY, CDR2 SMNVEV (reference sequence). The CDR3 DNA is TGTGCCAGCTCGCGACAGGACGCCAATCAGCCCCAGCATTTT. It codes for CASSRQDANQPQHF.

The chain carries TRBV4-1 and TRBJ1-5; possibly TRBD1 for D (6 bases). Trimming cost V 4 bases and J 4 bases, with 11 bases left between them. The CDR3 covers 14 residues. Per germline, CDR1 MGHRA and CDR2 YSYEKL. This CDR3 is CASSLYRVNQPQHF. The CDR3 DNA reads TGCGCCAGCAGCCTCTACAGGGTTAATCAGCCCCAGCATTTT.

V usage is TRBV15 and J usage is TRBJ2-7, with D perhaps matching TRBD1 (6 bases). Trimming cost V 6 bases and J 4 bases, with 10 bases left between them. CDR3 length: 12 residues. Germline V CDR1 and CDR2: LNHNV, YYDKDF (reference sequence). The CDR3 spells CATSLQGYEQYF. The CDR3 DNA reads TGTGCCACCAGTTTACAGGGTTACGAGCAGTACTTC.

The chain employs TRBV12-3 or TRBV12-4 and TRBJ2-2; D not resolved. The length of the CDR3 is 13 residues. V lost 6 bases and J lost 2, with 7 bases in between. The DNA for the CDR3 is TGTGCCAGCAGCGTAGTTAACACCGGGGAGCTGTTTTTT. Its protein product is CASSVVNTGELFF.

The chain uses TRBV5-1 and TRBJ1-2, with D tentatively TRBD1 (6 bases). The CDR3 covers 14 residues. Trimming cost V 0 bases and J 3 bases, with 9 bases left between them. CDR1 and CDR2 from the germline V gene are SGHRS and YFSETQ. The CDR3 coding sequence is TGCGCCAGCAGCTTGGGGACAGCCTACTATGGCTACACCTTC. It encodes CASSLGTAYYGYTF.

The chain couples TRBV5-4 to TRBJ2-1; no clear D. Germline CDR1 and CDR2: SGHNT and YYREEE (reference sequence). Trimming shortened V by 3 bases and J by 3 bases, and 10 bases separated the two germline ends. This CDR3 has 14 amino acids. The DNA of the CDR3 is TGTGCCAGCAGCTCCCTGGGTGGCTACAATGAGCAGTTCTTC. As protein: CASSSLGGYNEQFF.

V is TRBV9 and J is TRBJ1-1, with 10 nucleotides matching TRBD1. This CDR3 has 17 residues. Trimming took 2 bases from V and 3 from J; bases not matched to a gene: 10. The V gene's germline CDR1 is SGDLS and CDR2 YYNGEE. The CDR3 sequence: CASSVAISGTGDTEAFF. In DNA, the CDR3 is TGTGCCAGCAGCGTCGCTATTTCCGGGACAGGGGACACTGAAGCTTTCTTT.

The chain combines TRBV5-1 with TRBJ1-1, with 8 bases matching TRBD1. CDR1 is SGHRS, CDR2 YFSETQ, per germline. Trimming cost V 0 bases and J 4 bases; bases outside gene matches: 8. The CDR3 has 16 amino acids. CDR3 loop: CASSLAPGGVGTEAFF. The CDR3 nucleotides read TGCGCCAGCAGCTTGGCCCCAGGGGGCGTGGGCACTGAAGCTTTCTTT.

The chain uses TRBV2 and TRBJ2-7, with D possibly matching TRBD2 (5 bases). The V end was cut by 2 bases, the J end by 0 bases, with 8 bases between. The CDR3 sequence is 14 residues long. CDR1 and CDR2 (germline): SNHLY, FYNNEI. The CDR3 DNA reads TGTGCCAGCAGTGAAACGGGAAGCTCCTACGAGCAGTACTTC. It yields the protein CASSETGSSYEQYF.

V usage is TRBV3-1 (or the pseudogene TRBV3-2) and J usage is TRBJ2-5; 7 nucleotides align to TRBD2. V was clipped by 0 bases and J by 3 bases; unmatched bases: 4. Per germline, CDR1 LGHDT and CDR2 YNNKEL (reference sequence). The CDR3 covers 15 residues. In DNA form, the CDR3 reads TGTGCCAGCAGCCAAGACTATCGGGGGGAAGAGACCCAGTACTTC. It codes for CASSQDYRGEETQYF.

Here the CDR3 DNA reads TGTGCCAGCAGCTCGAGCCCCTTGCCCGCGGTTAATGAAAAACTGTTTTTT. Protein: CASSSSPLPAVNEKLFF. The gene calls are TRBV7-9 and TRBJ1-4; no firm D call. Germline V gene sequence: CDR1 SEHNR, CDR2 FQNEAQ (reference sequence). V shed 4 bases and J shed 4 bases, with 19 bases lying between them. This CDR3 contains 17 residues.

The rearrangement joins TRBV27 to TRBJ2-5; 16 nucleotides line up with TRBD2. With V trimmed by 4 bases and J by 5 bases, 7 bases remained unmatched. CDR3 length: 17 amino acids. Germline CDR1 reads MNHEY; CDR2 reads SMNVEV (reference sequence). CDR3 in amino acids: CASSSSGLAGGRETQYF. CDR3 sequence (DNA): TGTGCCAGCAGTTCGTCGGGACTAGCGGGAGGGCGGGAGACCCAGTACTTC.

This chain joins TRBV6-5 and TRBJ2-7, with 9 bases matching TRBD2. The CDR3 runs to 15 residues. Per germline, CDR1 MNHEY and CDR2 SVGAGI. V gave up 5 bases and J gave up 0 bases; unmatched junction bases: 5. The CDR3 sequence: CASSPYSGSSYEQYF. The DNA of the CDR3 is TGTGCCAGCAGTCCATATAGCGGGAGCTCCTACGAGCAGTACTTC.

V is TRBV5-1 and J is TRBJ1-2, with D unclear. Germline values: CDR1 SGHRS, CDR2 YFSETQ. This CDR3 contains 14 residues. V was clipped by 0 bases and J by 4 bases, with 10 bases between them. CDR3 bases: TGCGCCAGCAGCTTGGCGGGTGAAGGCTATGGCTACACCTTC. It is translated as CASSLAGEGYGYTF.

The gene calls are TRBV5-1 and TRBJ2-7; D uncertain. The germline V gene encodes CDR1 SGHRS and CDR2 YFSETQ. This CDR3 spans 13 amino acids. Deletions cut 3 bases from V and 3 bases from J, with 10 bases between. The CDR3 loop reads CASSSTENYEQYF. In DNA, the CDR3 is TGCGCCAGCAGCTCAACGGAGAACTACGAGCAGTACTTC.

J is TRBJ1-6 and V is TRBV12-3 or TRBV12-4; the D is unclear. V lost 4 bases to trimming and J lost 6 bases, with 7 bases between them. The CDR3 extends over 13 amino acids. Written as DNA, the CDR3 is TGTGCCAGCAGTTCCGTGGGTAATTCACCCCTCCACTTT. It yields the protein CASSSVGNSPLHF.

This chain links TRBV4-1 with TRBJ2-2, with D tentatively TRBD2 (5 bases). CDR3 length: 17 amino acids. Deletions cut 1 base from V and 0 bases from J, with 12 bases between. Germline CDR1 reads MGHRA; CDR2 reads YSYEKL. Here the CDR3 reads CASSQGPTRTNTGELFF. CDR3 nucleotides: TGCGCCAGCAGCCAAGGACCTACTAGGACGAACACCGGGGAGCTGTTTTTT.

The chain combines TRBV6-5 with TRBJ1-4; 7 nucleotides align to TRBD1. V shed 6 bases, J shed 2 bases, and the junction held 3 bases outside the gene matches. The CDR3 extends over 14 amino acids. CDR1 is MNHEY and CDR2 is SVGAGI in the germline V gene. DNA of the CDR3: TGTGCCAGCAGCCCAGGGGGTACTAATGAAAAACTGTTTTTT. It encodes CASSPGGTNEKLFF.

The V gene is TRBV6-4, the J gene TRBJ2-5, with unresolved D. The CDR3 contains 14 residues. Germline CDR1 reads MRHNA; CDR2 reads SNTAGT. The ends were cut back, 0 bases at V and 4 bases at J, with 9 bases in the middle. Here the CDR3 DNA reads TGTGCCAGCAGTGACTCGATGGTGGTAGAGACCCAGTACTTC. Encoded protein: CASSDSMVVETQYF.

This clone was counted a few times. The chain carries TRBV30 and TRBJ2-1; D gene unclear. The germline V gene encodes CDR1 GTSNPN and CDR2 SVGIG (reference sequence). CDR3 size: 13 residues. The V end lost 3 bases, the J end lost 4 bases, and 10 bases lay between the germline ends. This CDR3 reads CAWSYDFYNEQFF. CDR3 nucleotides: TGTGCCTGGAGCTACGATTTTTACAATGAGCAGTTCTTC.

This chain links TRBV5-1 with TRBJ1-2, with D tentatively TRBD1 (6 bases). The germline V gene encodes CDR1 SGHRS and CDR2 YFSETQ. The V and J ends lost 6 bases and 6 bases respectively, with 15 bases between them. The CDR3 is 13 amino acids. CDR3 protein: CASTGSQGNGYTF. CDR3 in DNA: TGCGCCAGCACGGGATCACAGGGAAATGGCTACACCTTC.